A single sample is the source of the 20 T cell receptor beta chains below, sequenced in a study of identical twins. TCRdb used MiXCR to reprocess the 5' RACE reads, holding one entry per CDR3 protein. The sample yields a few hundred thousand distinct CDR3 sequences, 9.6% seen once. These data also formed part of another study, on yellow fever vaccine responses in identical twins.

Sequenced: PBMCs. The receptors here all came from a woman aged 18-29 years in good health.

This clonotype was seen many times. The V and J genes are TRBV7-6 and TRBJ2-3; no clear D. Germline values: CDR1 SGHVS, CDR2 FNYEAQ. The germline V and J ends were trimmed by 0 bases and 0 bases, with 4 bases remaining between them. The CDR3 length is 14 residues. CDR3 in amino acids: CASSLARSTDTQYF. The CDR3 DNA reads as TGTGCCAGCAGCTTAGCACGGAGCACAGATACGCAGTATTTT.

The table lists this clonotype with many counts. The chain has TRBV25-1 and TRBJ2-7, with a possible D match to TRBD2 (6 bases). V lost 3 bases and J 8 bases, leaving 17 bases between the germline ends. This CDR3 region has 14 residues. Germline V gene lookup returns CDR1 MGHDK and CDR2 SYGVNS. CDR3 protein: CASSDLLSREKQYF. CDR3 nucleotide sequence: TGTGCCAGCAGTGATCTTCTAAGTCGGGAGAAGCAGTACTTC.

The chain uses TRBV11-2 and TRBJ2-1; TRBD2 agrees at 14 bases. Germline CDR1 and CDR2: SGHAT and FQNNGV. The CDR3 sequence is 18 residues long. V trimming: 2 bases; J trimming: 9 bases; junction bases outside the gene matches: 12. The CDR3 spells CASSLPGTSGGSEGEQFF. CDR3 nucleotides: TGTGCCAGCAGCTTACCCGGGACTAGCGGGGGAAGTGAAGGTGAGCAGTTCTTC.

This clonotype was seen a handful of times. The rearrangement joins TRBV11-2 to TRBJ1-4; no clear D gene. Looked up from germline, CDR1 is SGHAT and CDR2 is FQNNGV. V was shortened by 2 bases and J by 7 bases, with 11 bases between the two germline ends. This CDR3 has 14 residues. CDR3 DNA: TGTGCCAGCAGCTTATTGGGTGCCATTGAAAAACTGTTTTTT. This codes for CASSLLGAIEKLFF.

There are many counts of this clonotype. The V and J genes are TRBV6-5 and TRBJ2-7; the match to TRBD1 covers 7 bases. Losses at the gene ends were 4 bases for V and 3 bases for J; bases not matched to a gene: 9. CDR1 and CDR2 (germline): MNHEY, SVGAGI. The CDR3 runs 15 residues. The CDR3 bases are TGTGCCAGCAGTTCCCCCCGGGACAGAAACTACGAGCAGTACTTC. Translation gives CASSSPRDRNYEQYF.

The table lists this clonotype with many counts. The rearrangement uses TRBV20-1 and TRBJ2-1, with D maybe TRBD1 (6 bases). The CDR3 has 11 amino acids. Germline assignment: CDR1 DFQATT and CDR2 SNEGSKA (reference sequence). V dropped 7 bases and J dropped 6 bases, with 10 bases sitting between them. The CDR3 reads CSGTGINEQFF. The CDR3 coding sequence is TGCAGTGGTACAGGGATCAATGAGCAGTTCTTC.

In this sample, this clonotype turned up a few times. The rearrangement links TRBV20-1 to TRBJ2-1, with 7 bases aligning to TRBD2. The V segment lost 3 bases and the J segment 3 bases; nucleotides outside the gene matches: 5. The germline CDR1 and CDR2 sequences are DFQATT and SNEGSKA (reference sequence). The CDR3 sequence is 14 residues long. CDR3 sequence reads: CSASDQRGYNEQFF. CDR3 coding DNA: TGCAGTGCTAGTGACCAGCGGGGCTACAATGAGCAGTTCTTC.

This clonotype was detected many times. The genes are TRBV20-1 and TRBJ2-7; D unresolved. CDR3 length: 14 amino acids. With 0 bases removed from V and 2 bases from J, the gap between germline ends came to 11 bases. Germline V lookup: CDR1 DFQATT, CDR2 SNEGSKA (reference sequence). The CDR3 loop reads CSARDRVYTYEQYF. The CDR3 DNA sequence: TGCAGTGCTAGAGATAGGGTATACACCTACGAGCAGTACTTC.

The gene calls are TRBV11-3 and TRBJ2-3; TRBD2 might be the D (5 bases). Germline lookup yields CDR1 SGHNT and CDR2 YENEEA. The CDR3 consists of 13 residues. Trimming left V 5 bases short and J 6 bases short, with 12 bases between. The CDR3 region is CASSMRVSDTQYF. The CDR3 DNA is TGTGCCAGCAGCATGAGGGTTTCCGATACGCAGTATTTT.

The V gene is TRBV7-2, the J gene TRBJ2-5; 9 nucleotides line up with TRBD1. The V gene end was trimmed by 4 bases and the J gene end by 5 bases; junction bases not matched to a gene: 8. The CDR3 loop spans 15 amino acids. The germline gives CDR1 SGHTA, CDR2 FQGNSA. The CDR3 sequence: CASSSGTGRRETQYF. The CDR3 nucleotides are TGTGCCAGCAGCTCGGGGACAGGGCGGCGGGAGACCCAGTACTTC.

This clonotype was counted only a few times. This chain joins TRBV7-9 and TRBJ1-2, with a possible D match to TRBD1 (6 bases). Trimming stripped 10 bases from V and 5 bases from J, with 17 bases between. The CDR3 sequence is 13 residues long. Germline-derived CDR1 and CDR2 are SEHNR and FQNEAQ (reference sequence). This chain's CDR3 is CAIEHRVGYGYTF. DNA for the CDR3: TGTGCCATCGAACACAGGGTCGGTTATGGCTACACCTTC. Combining the CDR3 with reference TRBV7-9 and TRBJ1-2 gives the whole variable domain DTGVSQNPRHKITKRGQNVTFRCDPISEHNRLYWYRQTLGQGPEFLTYFQNEAQLEKSRLLSDRFSAERPKGSFSTLEIQRTEQGDSAMYLCAIEHRVGYGYTFGSGTRLTVV.

Only a few counts were recorded for this clonotype. The chain carries TRBV7-2 and TRBJ2-7; 7 positions match TRBD2. The CDR3 runs to 12 residues. Germline CDR1 is SGHTA and CDR2 is FQGNSA. Trimming took 5 bases from V and 6 from J; bases not matched to a gene: 4. The CDR3 nucleotides are TGTGCCAGCAGCCGCGGGAGTTTCGAGCAGTACTTC. Encoded protein: CASSRGSFEQYF.

The chain carries TRBV20-1 and TRBJ2-7; perhaps D is TRBD1 or TRBD2 (5 bases each). CDR3 size: 17 residues. From germline, CDR1 is DFQATT and CDR2 SNEGSKA (reference sequence). V was cut by 3 bases and J by 2 bases, with 23 bases left in between. The CDR3 here is CSARPTDRGPRTYEQYF. CDR3 nucleotides: TGCAGTGCTAGGCCGACAGACCGGGGACCCCGGACCTACGAGCAGTACTTC.

V and J are TRBV11-1 and TRBJ2-1; 11 nucleotides align to TRBD2. Per the germline V gene, CDR1 is SGHAT and CDR2 is FQDESV (reference sequence). Trimming cost V 5 bases and J 2 bases; bases outside gene matches: 14. The CDR3 is made up of 19 amino acids. CDR3 in DNA: TGTGCCAGCAGCACTCCCCGGCCCCTAGCGGGGGGCCCCTACAATGAGCAGTTCTTC. Translated, it gives CASSTPRPLAGGPYNEQFF.

At least ten counts were recorded for this clonotype. The rearrangement links TRBV7-9 to TRBJ2-1; D is possibly TRBD1 or TRBD2 (6 bases each). The germline V gene encodes CDR1 SEHNR and CDR2 FQNEAQ (reference sequence). This CDR3 contains 11 residues. The CDR3 is CVGGLLNEQFF. DNA of the CDR3: TGTGTAGGGGGGCTGCTGAATGAGCAGTTCTTC.

This clonotype has just a few counts. This chain connects TRBV7-9 to TRBJ1-1; TRBD1 aligns across 7 bases. The CDR3 has 13 residues. The germline V gene has CDR1 SEHNR and CDR2 FQNEAQ (reference sequence). The V segment lost 3 bases and the J segment 6 bases; nucleotides outside the gene matches: 4. CDR3 loop: CASSFETGAEAFF. The CDR3 nucleotides read TGTGCCAGCAGCTTCGAAACAGGGGCTGAAGCTTTCTTT.

This clonotype was counted ten times or more. The chain combines TRBV12-3 or TRBV12-4 with TRBJ2-7; D ambiguous. This CDR3 is 14 amino acids long. V dropped 0 bases and J dropped 2 bases, with 8 bases sitting between them. The CDR3 reads CASSLAESPYEQYF. CDR3 in DNA: TGTGCCAGCAGTTTAGCAGAGAGCCCCTACGAGCAGTACTTC.

This clonotype has just a few counts. The chain recombines TRBV20-1 with TRBJ2-7; the D is unclear. CDR1 is DFQATT, CDR2 SNEGSKA, per germline (reference sequence). This CDR3 has 13 residues. Trimming left V 0 bases short and J 6 bases short, with 12 bases between. The CDR3 reads CSARDRLILEQYF. The DNA for the CDR3 is TGCAGTGCTAGAGATCGTTTAATCCTCGAGCAGTACTTC.

This rearrangement joins TRBV29-1 to TRBJ2-5, with a weak D call TRBD2 (6 bases). The germline V gene has CDR1 SQVTM and CDR2 ANQGSEA. The V end was cut by 7 bases, the J end by 2 bases, with 11 bases between. The CDR3 totals 12 residues. DNA of the CDR3: TGCAGCGGTGGGGGGTTTCAAGAGACCCAGTACTTC. Its translation is CSGGGFQETQYF.

This clonotype has only a few counts. The V gene is TRBV29-1, the J gene TRBJ1-6; D is ambiguous. The CDR3 runs 14 residues. Germline V lookup: CDR1 SQVTM, CDR2 ANQGSEA. Trimming removed 4 bases from V and 5 bases from J, with 12 bases in between. CDR3 loop: CSVGTKINNSPLHF. The CDR3, as DNA: TGCAGCGTTGGGACTAAGATCAATAATTCACCCCTCCACTTT.